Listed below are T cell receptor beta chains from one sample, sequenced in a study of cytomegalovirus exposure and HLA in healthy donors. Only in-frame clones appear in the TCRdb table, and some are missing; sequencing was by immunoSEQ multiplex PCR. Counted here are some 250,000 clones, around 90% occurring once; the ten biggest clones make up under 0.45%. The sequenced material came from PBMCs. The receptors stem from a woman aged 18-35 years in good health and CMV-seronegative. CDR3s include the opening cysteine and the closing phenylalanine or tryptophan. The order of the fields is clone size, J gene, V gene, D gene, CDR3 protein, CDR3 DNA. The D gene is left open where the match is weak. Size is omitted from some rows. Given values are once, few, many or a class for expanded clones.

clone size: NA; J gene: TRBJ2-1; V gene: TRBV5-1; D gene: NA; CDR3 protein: CASSLVSVGQGSYNEQFF; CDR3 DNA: TGCGCCAGCAGCTTGGTGTCAGTCGGTCAGGGCTCCTACAATGAGCAGTTCTTC
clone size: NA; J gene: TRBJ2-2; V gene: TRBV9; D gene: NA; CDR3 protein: CASSVVGAGYANTGELFF; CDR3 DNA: TGTGCCAGCAGCGTAGTTGGGGCAGGGTACGCGAACACCGGGGAGCTGTTTTTT
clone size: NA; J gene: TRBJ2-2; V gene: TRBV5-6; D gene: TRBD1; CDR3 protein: CASSFRDRGPGELFF; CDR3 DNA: TGTGCCAGCAGCTTCCGAGACAGGGGACCCGGGGAGCTGTTTTTT
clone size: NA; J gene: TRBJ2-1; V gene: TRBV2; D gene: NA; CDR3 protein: CASSNLNEQFF; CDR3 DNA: TGTGCCAGCAGTAATTTAAATGAGCAGTTCTTC
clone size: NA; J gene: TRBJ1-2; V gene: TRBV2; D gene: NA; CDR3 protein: CAIRLLLGYGYTF; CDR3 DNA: TGTGCCATCCGACTCTTATTAGGCTATGGCTACACCTTC
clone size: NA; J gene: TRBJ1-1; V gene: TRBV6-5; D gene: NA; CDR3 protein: CASSPDRGNTEAFF; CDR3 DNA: TGTGCCAGCAGTCCCGACCGGGGGAACACTGAAGCTTTCTTT
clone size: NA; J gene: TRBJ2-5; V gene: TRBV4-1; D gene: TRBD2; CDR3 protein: CASSLLAGMETQYF; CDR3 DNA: TGCGCCAGCAGTCTCTTAGCGGGGATGGAGACCCAGTACTTC
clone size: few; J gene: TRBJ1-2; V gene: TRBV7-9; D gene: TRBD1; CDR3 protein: CASSLATGGVFYTF; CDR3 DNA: TGTGCCAGCAGCTTAGCAACAGGGGGAGTATTCTACACCTTC
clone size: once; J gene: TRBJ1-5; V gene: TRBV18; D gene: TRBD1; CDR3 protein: CASSPTGGGNQPQHF; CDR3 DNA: TGTGCCAGCTCACCGACAGGGGGGGGCAATCAGCCCCAGCATTTT
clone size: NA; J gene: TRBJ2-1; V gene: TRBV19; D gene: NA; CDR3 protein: CASSIETVYYNEQFF; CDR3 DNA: TGTGCCAGTAGTATAGAAACGGTCTACTACAATGAGCAGTTCTTC
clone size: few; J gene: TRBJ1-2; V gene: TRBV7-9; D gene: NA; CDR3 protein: CASTSRASYGYTF; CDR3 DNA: TGTGCCAGCACATCCAGGGCCTCTTATGGCTACACCTTC
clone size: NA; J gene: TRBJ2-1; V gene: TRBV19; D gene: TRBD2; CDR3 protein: CASSGLAGGSYNEQFF; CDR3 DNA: TGTGCCAGTAGTGGACTAGCGGGGGGTTCCTACAATGAGCAGTTCTTC
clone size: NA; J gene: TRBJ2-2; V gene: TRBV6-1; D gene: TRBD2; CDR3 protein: CASRTSGYTGELFF; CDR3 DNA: TGTGCCAGCAGGACTAGCGGATACACCGGGGAGCTGTTTTTT
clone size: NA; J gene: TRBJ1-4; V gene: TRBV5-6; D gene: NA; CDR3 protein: CASSAGPGLFF; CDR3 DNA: TGTGCCAGCAGCGCAGGGCCGGGTTTGTTTTTT
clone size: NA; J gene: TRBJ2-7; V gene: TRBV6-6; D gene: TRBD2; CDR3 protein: CASSRLGGNEQYF; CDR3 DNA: TGTGCCAGCAGTCGCCTCGGGGGGAACGAGCAGTACTTC
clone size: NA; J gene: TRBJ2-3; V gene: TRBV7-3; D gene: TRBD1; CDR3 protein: CASNPGQGTDTQYF; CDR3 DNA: TGTGCCAGCAACCCCGGACAGGGAACAGATACGCAGTATTTT
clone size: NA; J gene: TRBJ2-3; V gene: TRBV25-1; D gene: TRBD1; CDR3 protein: CASSERGTGANTDTQYF; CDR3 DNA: TGTGCCAGCAGTGAACGAGGGACAGGGGCGAACACAGATACGCAGTATTTT
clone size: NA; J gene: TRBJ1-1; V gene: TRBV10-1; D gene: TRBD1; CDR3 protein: CASTEAGTGITEAFF; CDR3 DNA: TGCGCCAGCACCGAGGCCGGGACAGGGATTACTGAAGCTTTCTTT
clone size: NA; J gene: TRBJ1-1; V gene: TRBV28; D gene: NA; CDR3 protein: CASNYRTVPMNTEAFF; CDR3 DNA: TGTGCCAGCAACTATAGGACAGTACCCATGAACACTGAAGCTTTCTTT
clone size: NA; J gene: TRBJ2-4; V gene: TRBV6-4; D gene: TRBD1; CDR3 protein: CASSDRAGGEVNIQYF; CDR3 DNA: TGTGCCAGCAGTGATCGCGCAGGGGGCGAAGTAAACATTCAGTACTTC
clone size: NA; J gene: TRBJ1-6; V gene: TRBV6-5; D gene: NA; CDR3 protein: CASSRVSHNSPLHF; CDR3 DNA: TGTGCCAGCAGCAGGGTGAGCCATAATTCACCCCTCCACTTT
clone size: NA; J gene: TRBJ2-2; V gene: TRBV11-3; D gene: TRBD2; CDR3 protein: CASSLDLSGGNTGELFF; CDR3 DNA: TGTGCCAGCAGCTTAGATCTTAGCGGGGGGAACACCGGGGAGCTGTTTTTT
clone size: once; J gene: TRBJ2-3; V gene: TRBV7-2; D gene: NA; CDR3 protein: CASSLFLRNPFTDTQYF; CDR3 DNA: TGTGCCAGCAGCTTATTCTTGCGGAACCCGTTCACAGATACGCAGTATTTT
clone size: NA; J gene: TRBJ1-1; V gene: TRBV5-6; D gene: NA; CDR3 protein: CASSLGVVAFF; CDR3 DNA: TGTGCCAGCAGCTTGGGAGTTGTGGCTTTCTTT
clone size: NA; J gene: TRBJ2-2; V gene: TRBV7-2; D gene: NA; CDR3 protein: CASSLDTTNTGELFF; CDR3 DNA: TGTGCCAGCAGCTTAGACACGACGAACACCGGGGAGCTGTTTTTT
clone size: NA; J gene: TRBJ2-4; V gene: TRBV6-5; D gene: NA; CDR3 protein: CASSYHIGVAKNIQYF; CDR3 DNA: TGTGCCAGCAGTTACCATATCGGGGTAGCCAAAAACATTCAGTACTTC
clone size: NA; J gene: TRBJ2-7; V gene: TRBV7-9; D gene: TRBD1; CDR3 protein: CASSPRDRVYEQYF; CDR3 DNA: TGTGCCAGCAGCCCCCGGGACAGGGTCTACGAGCAGTACTTC
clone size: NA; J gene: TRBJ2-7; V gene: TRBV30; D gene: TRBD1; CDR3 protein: CAWSTGGSYEQYF; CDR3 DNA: TGTGCCTGGAGTACAGGGGGCTCCTACGAGCAGTACTTC
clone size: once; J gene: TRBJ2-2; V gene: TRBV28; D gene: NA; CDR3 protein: CASSSRAWGGELFF; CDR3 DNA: TGTGCCAGCAGTTCCAGGGCTTGGGGCGGGGAGCTGTTTTTT